The entry below describes one T cell receptor beta chain. The data were taken from a study of shared clonotypes between healthy human individuals. Some clones are missing from TCRdb's copy, which holds only in-frame ones; the method was immunoSEQ multiplex PCR. Among 2 million to 2.5 million clones listed, about 95% were seen once. V shed 0 bases, J shed 6 bases, and the junction held 6 bases outside the gene matches. The germline V gene has CDR1 SGHNT and CDR2 YENEEA. This CDR3 region has 15 residues. It was CD45RO-negative cells, positively selected for CCR7, that made up naive CD8 cells, with terminally differentiated effector memory CD45RA+ cells excluded.

The material sequenced was naive CD8+ T cells sorted from blood. The chain couples TRBV11-3 to TRBJ2-3, with 7 bases fitting TRBD1. The TCR originated in a man aged 18 to 29 in good health. The CDR3 reads CASSLDSDRWDTQYF. CDR3 nucleotide sequence: TGTGCCAGCAGCTTAGATTCGGACAGGTGGGATACGCAGTATTTT.